This T cell receptor beta chain emerged from a study of shared clonotypes between healthy human individuals. Study observations and caveats: Non-shared clonotypes displayed generation probabilities falling below those of clonotypes present in all four donors.

The germline gives CDR1 ENHRY, CDR2 SYGVKD. This CDR3 spans 13 amino acids. The V gene lost 2 bases and the J gene lost 10 bases, with 14 bases spanning the gap. HIV-negative, healthy adults without recent acute infections or vaccinations were the donors. As for this clone: What it binds is unknown.

Genomic DNA belonging to each subset was distributed in equal measure over several immunoSEQ plates. Around 30,000 T cell genomes, or about 190 ng DNA, went into the sorted-subset replicate PCRs. TCRdb keeps only in-frame clones here, not all; method: immunoSEQ multiplex PCR. This sample carries about 680,000 clones, about 80% of them seen once, and the ten largest clones take around 2%. The source is a woman aged 25 to 45 in good health. The chain carries TRBV10-3 and TRBJ1-1; no definite D call. The sequenced material came from memory CD4+ T cells sorted from blood. Noted subset: CD45RA-negative fraction. CDR3 sequence reads: CAISEPFDERAFF. The CDR3 nucleotides read TGTGCCATCAGTGAGCCCTTTGACGAGCGAGCTTTCTTT.